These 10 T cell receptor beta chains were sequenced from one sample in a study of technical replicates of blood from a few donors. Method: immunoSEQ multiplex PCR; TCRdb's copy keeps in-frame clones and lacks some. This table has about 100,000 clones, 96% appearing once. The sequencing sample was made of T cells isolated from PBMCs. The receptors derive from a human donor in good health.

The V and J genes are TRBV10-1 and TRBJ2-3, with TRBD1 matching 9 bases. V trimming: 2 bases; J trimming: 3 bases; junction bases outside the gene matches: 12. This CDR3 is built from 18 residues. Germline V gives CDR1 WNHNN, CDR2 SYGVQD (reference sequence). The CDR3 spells CASSETTGTGSSTDTQYF. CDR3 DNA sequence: TGCGCCAGCAGTGAGACTACCGGGACAGGGTCTTCTACAGATACGCAGTATTTT.

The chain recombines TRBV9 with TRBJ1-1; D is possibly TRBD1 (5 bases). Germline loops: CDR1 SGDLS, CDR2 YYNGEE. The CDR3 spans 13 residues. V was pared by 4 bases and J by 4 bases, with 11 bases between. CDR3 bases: TGTGCCAGCAGCCCCGACAGTATCACTGAAGCTTTCTTT. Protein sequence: CASSPDSITEAFF.

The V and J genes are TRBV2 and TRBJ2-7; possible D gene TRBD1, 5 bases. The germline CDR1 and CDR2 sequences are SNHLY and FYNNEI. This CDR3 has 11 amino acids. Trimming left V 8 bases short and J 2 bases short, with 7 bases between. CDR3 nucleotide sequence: TGTGCCAGCCTAGGGGCCTACGAGCAGTACTTC. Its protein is CASLGAYEQYF.

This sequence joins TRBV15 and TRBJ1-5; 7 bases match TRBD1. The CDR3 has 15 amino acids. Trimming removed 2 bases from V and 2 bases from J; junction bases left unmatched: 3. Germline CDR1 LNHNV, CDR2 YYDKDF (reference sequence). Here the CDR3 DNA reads TGTGCCACCAGCAGAATCGGACAGGGCAATCAGCCCCAGCATTTT. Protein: CATSRIGQGNQPQHF.

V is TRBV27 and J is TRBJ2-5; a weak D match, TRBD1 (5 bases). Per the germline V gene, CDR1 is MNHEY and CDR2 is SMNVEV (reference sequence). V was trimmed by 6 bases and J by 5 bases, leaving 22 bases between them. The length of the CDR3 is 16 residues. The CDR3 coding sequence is TGTGCCAGCAGCTTGGGGCACCCACTAATCGTGGAGACCCAGTACTTC. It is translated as CASSLGHPLIVETQYF.

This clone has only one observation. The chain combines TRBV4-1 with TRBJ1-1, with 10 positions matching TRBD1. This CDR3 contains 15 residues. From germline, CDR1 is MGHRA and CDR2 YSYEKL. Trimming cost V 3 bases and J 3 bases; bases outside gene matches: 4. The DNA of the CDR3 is TGCGCCAGCAGCCAGTCAGGACAGGGGGACACTGAAGCTTTCTTT. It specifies CASSQSGQGDTEAFF.

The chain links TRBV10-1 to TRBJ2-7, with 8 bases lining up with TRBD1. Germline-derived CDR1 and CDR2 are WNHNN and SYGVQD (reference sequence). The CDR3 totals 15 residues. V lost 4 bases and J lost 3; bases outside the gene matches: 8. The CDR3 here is CASSAVRGRFYEQYF. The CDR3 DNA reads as TGCGCCAGCAGTGCCGTCAGGGGGCGCTTCTACGAGCAGTACTTC.

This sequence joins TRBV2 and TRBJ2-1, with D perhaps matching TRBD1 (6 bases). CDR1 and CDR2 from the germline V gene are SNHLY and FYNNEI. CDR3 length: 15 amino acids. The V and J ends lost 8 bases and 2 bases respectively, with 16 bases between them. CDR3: CASPTDRIPYNEQFF. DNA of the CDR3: TGTGCCAGCCCCACGGACAGAATACCCTACAATGAGCAGTTCTTC.

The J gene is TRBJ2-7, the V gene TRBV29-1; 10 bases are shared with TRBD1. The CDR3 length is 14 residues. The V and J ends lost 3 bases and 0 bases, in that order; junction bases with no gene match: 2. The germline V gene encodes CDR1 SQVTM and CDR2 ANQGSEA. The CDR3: CSVEGTGASYEQYF. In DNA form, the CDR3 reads TGCAGCGTTGAGGGGACAGGGGCCTCCTACGAGCAGTACTTC.

The CDR3 region has the DNA TGTGCCAGCAGCTTAGATAACGGGGGTTGGCCTGGAAACACCATATATTTT. Protein sequence: CASSLDNGGWPGNTIYF. The genes are TRBV7-9 and TRBJ1-3; D may be TRBD1 (5 bases). CDR1 and CDR2 (germline): SEHNR, FQNEAQ (reference sequence). The CDR3 runs to 17 residues. V was trimmed by 1 base and J by 2 bases, leaving 15 bases between them.